This is a list of T cell receptor beta chains from one sample in a study of T cells after yellow fever vaccination. TCRdb re-derived calls from the 5' RACE reads in MiXCR, one entry per CDR3 protein. This table holds 500,000 to 650,000 distinct CDR3 sequences, 17% found once. The source was PBMCs, collected 4 to 6 days after the first yellow fever vaccination. Receptors originate from a man younger than 35 who received the YFV17D yellow fever vaccine. Each CDR3 is given with its conserved first and last residue. The D gene is left open where the match is weak. A clone size is listed for some rows: how often the clone was seen (once, few, many), or a class if it is expanded.

J gene: TRBJ2-1; V gene: TRBV4-1; D gene: TRBD2; clone size: many; CDR3 DNA: TGCGCCAGCAGCCAAGGACTAGCGGAAAGAGAGCAGTTCTTC; CDR3 protein: CASSQGLAEREQFF
J gene: TRBJ1-1; V gene: TRBV6-2/TRBV6-3; D gene: NA; clone size: many; CDR3 DNA: TGTGCCAGCACTTCGGGCCGCGAATGGGCTGAAGCTTTCTTT; CDR3 protein: CASTSGREWAEAFF
J gene: TRBJ1-1; V gene: TRBV7-2; D gene: TRBD1; clone size: few; CDR3 DNA: TGTGCCAGCAGCTCAGGGGGCTCGTACACTGAAGCTTTCTTT; CDR3 protein: CASSSGGSYTEAFF
J gene: TRBJ2-6; V gene: TRBV6-5; D gene: TRBD1; clone size: NA; CDR3 DNA: TGTGCCAGCAGTTCCCCGGGACAGGACTCTGGGGCCAACGTCCTGACTTTC; CDR3 protein: CASSSPGQDSGANVLTF
J gene: TRBJ1-2; V gene: TRBV7-2; D gene: TRBD1; clone size: few; CDR3 DNA: TGTGCCACCACAGGGGTTTCAGCTAACTATGGCTACACCTTC; CDR3 protein: CATTGVSANYGYTF
J gene: TRBJ2-3; V gene: TRBV5-6; D gene: NA; clone size: few; CDR3 DNA: TGTGCCAGCAGCTTGCTCCTGGAAGATACGCAGTATTTT; CDR3 protein: CASSLLLEDTQYF
J gene: TRBJ1-3; V gene: TRBV28; D gene: NA; clone size: few; CDR3 DNA: TGTGCCAGCAGTTTATGGAGTGGGTCTGGAAACACCATATATTTT; CDR3 protein: CASSLWSGSGNTIYF
J gene: TRBJ2-3; V gene: TRBV6-4; D gene: TRBD1; clone size: NA; CDR3 DNA: TGTGCCAGCAGCGAACAGGGGCTCAGCACAGATACGCAGTATTTT; CDR3 protein: CASSEQGLSTDTQYF
J gene: TRBJ2-7; V gene: TRBV12-3/TRBV12-4; D gene: TRBD1; clone size: NA; CDR3 DNA: TGTGCCAGCAGTGTCGGGACAGTCTACGAGCAGTACTTC; CDR3 protein: CASSVGTVYEQYF
J gene: TRBJ1-2; V gene: TRBV5-1; D gene: NA; clone size: few; CDR3 DNA: TGCGCCAGCAGCTCAGGGCCCCAGTCCTATGGCTACACCTTC; CDR3 protein: CASSSGPQSYGYTF
J gene: TRBJ2-5; V gene: TRBV12-3/TRBV12-4; D gene: TRBD1; clone size: NA; CDR3 DNA: TGTGCCAGCAGACGTAACAGGGGGAAGGAAGAGACCCAGTACTTC; CDR3 protein: CASRRNRGKEETQYF
J gene: TRBJ1-1; V gene: TRBV5-1; D gene: NA; clone size: few; CDR3 DNA: TGCGCCAGCAGCCCCTTAGAGCAGCGGGGGAACACTGAAGCTTTCTTT; CDR3 protein: CASSPLEQRGNTEAFF
J gene: TRBJ2-3; V gene: TRBV7-2; D gene: NA; clone size: few; CDR3 DNA: TGTGCCAGCAGCTTAGCGGATGGAGATACGCAGTATTTT; CDR3 protein: CASSLADGDTQYF
J gene: TRBJ2-5; V gene: TRBV7-9; D gene: NA; clone size: once; CDR3 DNA: TGTGCCAGCAGCTTATTGGTTCCGGGGCTTTGGCAAGAGACCCAGTACTTC; CDR3 protein: CASSLLVPGLWQETQYF
J gene: TRBJ2-7; V gene: TRBV12-3/TRBV12-4; D gene: NA; clone size: few; CDR3 DNA: TGTGCCAGCAGGGTTTCTACTTCGGAGCAGTACTTC; CDR3 protein: CASRVSTSEQYF
J gene: TRBJ2-1; V gene: TRBV11-3; D gene: TRBD2; clone size: once; CDR3 DNA: TGTGCCAGCAGCTCCCAGGGACAGCGGACTAGCGGGGGTTCCTCCTACAATGAGCAGTTCTTC; CDR3 protein: CASSSQGQRTSGGSSYNEQFF
J gene: TRBJ2-5; V gene: TRBV4-1; D gene: NA; clone size: few; CDR3 DNA: TGCGCCAGCAGCCAAGAAAGTACGTTTGAGACCCAGTACTTC; CDR3 protein: CASSQESTFETQYF
J gene: TRBJ1-4; V gene: TRBV18; D gene: NA; clone size: few; CDR3 DNA: TGTGCCAGCTCTCGGGACTACAATGAAAAACTGTTTTTT; CDR3 protein: CASSRDYNEKLFF
J gene: TRBJ2-7; V gene: TRBV27; D gene: NA; clone size: few; CDR3 DNA: TGTGCCAGCAGTTTACGGCAGAGGCCCCCCTCCTACGAGCAGTACTTC; CDR3 protein: CASSLRQRPPSYEQYF
J gene: TRBJ1-5; V gene: TRBV7-2; D gene: TRBD1; clone size: many; CDR3 DNA: TGTGCCAGCAGCCCCGGACAGGGCTATCAGCCCCAGCATTTT; CDR3 protein: CASSPGQGYQPQHF
J gene: TRBJ2-7; V gene: TRBV7-9; D gene: NA; clone size: NA; CDR3 DNA: TGTGCCAGCAGCTTACTCTGGGAGCAGTACTTC; CDR3 protein: CASSLLWEQYF
J gene: TRBJ2-2; V gene: TRBV20-1; D gene: NA; clone size: few; CDR3 DNA: TGCAGTGCTAGAGGAAGTTCAGGGTGGGCCGGGGAGCTGTTTTTT; CDR3 protein: CSARGSSGWAGELFF
J gene: TRBJ2-1; V gene: TRBV18; D gene: TRBD2; clone size: many; CDR3 DNA: TGTGCCAGCTCACCTTTGGCGGGGGATGAGCAGTTCTTC; CDR3 protein: CASSPLAGDEQFF
J gene: TRBJ2-2; V gene: TRBV7-3; D gene: NA; clone size: many; CDR3 DNA: TGTGCCAGCAGCCCCTTCGGGGAGCTGAACACCGGGGAGCTGTTTTTT; CDR3 protein: CASSPFGELNTGELFF
J gene: TRBJ2-5; V gene: TRBV4-2; D gene: TRBD2; clone size: NA; CDR3 DNA: TGTGCCAGCAGCCAGGCTCTAGCGGGGGCGGGGGAGACCCAGTACTTC; CDR3 protein: CASSQALAGAGETQYF
J gene: TRBJ2-5; V gene: TRBV19; D gene: NA; clone size: NA; CDR3 DNA: TGTGCCAGTAGTATCTCGGCAGGGAAGACCCAGTACTTC; CDR3 protein: CASSISAGKTQYF
J gene: TRBJ2-7; V gene: TRBV4-3; D gene: NA; clone size: NA; CDR3 DNA: TGCGCCAGCAGCCAGAGTTGGGGTGAAGGTTCCGAGCAGTACTTC; CDR3 protein: CASSQSWGEGSEQYF
J gene: TRBJ1-3; V gene: TRBV4-2; D gene: NA; clone size: few; CDR3 DNA: TGTGCCAGCAGCCAAGACCCGCGCCAGGGTCTAGGAAACACCATATATTTT; CDR3 protein: CASSQDPRQGLGNTIYF
J gene: TRBJ2-3; V gene: TRBV7-8; D gene: TRBD2; clone size: many; CDR3 DNA: TGTGCCAGCAGCCTAGCGGGGGGGACGACAGATACGCAGTATTTT; CDR3 protein: CASSLAGGTTDTQYF
J gene: TRBJ1-2; V gene: TRBV12-3/TRBV12-4; D gene: TRBD1; clone size: NA; CDR3 DNA: TGTGCCAGCAGTCAGACAGGGGCCCGGGTCGGCTACACCTTC; CDR3 protein: CASSQTGARVGYTF
J gene: TRBJ1-1; V gene: TRBV3-1; D gene: NA; clone size: NA; CDR3 DNA: TGTGCCAGCAGGGACAGAGTAATGAACACTGAAGCTTTCTTT; CDR3 protein: CASRDRVMNTEAFF
J gene: TRBJ1-5; V gene: TRBV7-2; D gene: TRBD1; clone size: NA; CDR3 DNA: TGTGCCAGCAGCTCCACAGGGGGCGCGGAACAGCCCCAGCATTTT; CDR3 protein: CASSSTGGAEQPQHF
J gene: TRBJ2-3; V gene: TRBV20-1; D gene: NA; clone size: few; CDR3 DNA: TGCAGTGCCCCGAGGGGCGGATCTAGCACAGATACGCAGTATTTT; CDR3 protein: CSAPRGGSSTDTQYF
J gene: TRBJ2-1; V gene: TRBV14; D gene: NA; clone size: NA; CDR3 DNA: TGTGCCAGCAGCCAGCACTTCTTGGGAGGCTCCTACAATGAGCAGTTCTTC; CDR3 protein: CASSQHFLGGSYNEQFF
J gene: TRBJ2-2; V gene: TRBV2; D gene: TRBD1; clone size: few; CDR3 DNA: TGTGCCAGCAGTGAAGGTCCCACAGGGGAGATCACCGGGGAGCTGTTTTTT; CDR3 protein: CASSEGPTGEITGELFF
J gene: TRBJ1-3; V gene: TRBV7-9; D gene: NA; clone size: few; CDR3 DNA: TGTGCCAGCAGCTTAGTGGGGGAACGTGGAAACACCATATATTTT; CDR3 protein: CASSLVGERGNTIYF
J gene: TRBJ2-3; V gene: TRBV20-1; D gene: NA; clone size: few; CDR3 DNA: TGCAGTGCTAGGTCCGAAAGCACAGATACGCAGTATTTT; CDR3 protein: CSARSESTDTQYF
J gene: TRBJ2-5; V gene: TRBV12-3/TRBV12-4; D gene: TRBD2; clone size: few; CDR3 DNA: TGTGCCAGCAACTCCCCTAGCGGGGGAGTTCCTGGGACCCAGTACTTC; CDR3 protein: CASNSPSGGVPGTQYF
J gene: TRBJ1-3; V gene: TRBV29-1; D gene: NA; clone size: few; CDR3 DNA: TGCAGCGCCCGCAGCCCTGTGGGTAGCTCTGGAAACACCATATATTTT; CDR3 protein: CSARSPVGSSGNTIYF
J gene: TRBJ2-1; V gene: TRBV4-1; D gene: TRBD2; clone size: NA; CDR3 DNA: TGCGCCAGCAGCCAAGGGCCCGGGGGGTCCTACAATGAGCAGTTCTTC; CDR3 protein: CASSQGPGGSYNEQFF
J gene: TRBJ2-7; V gene: TRBV20-1; D gene: NA; clone size: few; CDR3 DNA: TGCAGTGCTAGAGGGGACTGGAGCTCCTACGAGCAGTACTTC; CDR3 protein: CSARGDWSSYEQYF
J gene: TRBJ2-4; V gene: TRBV9; D gene: NA; clone size: NA; CDR3 DNA: TGTGCCAGCAGCGTAGAGCCGGGGCTGGTGGCCAAAAACATTCAGTACTTC; CDR3 protein: CASSVEPGLVAKNIQYF
J gene: TRBJ2-3; V gene: TRBV5-1; D gene: NA; clone size: NA; CDR3 DNA: TGCGCCAGCAGCTTGGAGGTTAGCACAGATACGCAGTATTTT; CDR3 protein: CASSLEVSTDTQYF
J gene: TRBJ2-3; V gene: TRBV5-1; D gene: NA; clone size: NA; CDR3 DNA: TGCGCCAGCAGCTTGGGTACAACAGATACGCAGTATTTT; CDR3 protein: CASSLGTTDTQYF
J gene: TRBJ1-2; V gene: TRBV29-1; D gene: NA; clone size: NA; CDR3 DNA: TGCAGCGTTGAGGGAGATACAAACTATGGCTACACCTTC; CDR3 protein: CSVEGDTNYGYTF
J gene: TRBJ2-5; V gene: TRBV7-9; D gene: TRBD2; clone size: NA; CDR3 DNA: TGTGCCAGCAATCGACTAGCGGCCGAGACCCAGTACTTC; CDR3 protein: CASNRLAAETQYF
J gene: TRBJ2-5; V gene: TRBV21-1; D gene: NA; clone size: NA; CDR3 DNA: TGTGCCAGCAGCCTCTATGCGGGCAGGGCATTCCTCCAAGAGACCCAGTACTTC; CDR3 protein: CASSLYAGRAFLQETQYF
J gene: TRBJ1-2; V gene: TRBV20-1; D gene: NA; clone size: few; CDR3 DNA: TGCAGTGCTAGCCCCACAGGGTCGCTGGGCTACACCTTC; CDR3 protein: CSASPTGSLGYTF
J gene: TRBJ2-3; V gene: TRBV3-1; D gene: TRBD2; clone size: NA; CDR3 DNA: TGTGCCAGCAGCCAAGAAGGGAGCGGGGGGACTAGCACAGATACGCAGTATTTT; CDR3 protein: CASSQEGSGGTSTDTQYF
J gene: TRBJ2-5; V gene: TRBV4-3; D gene: NA; clone size: NA; CDR3 DNA: TGCGCCAGCAGCCGTAACCGGGCCCCCCTTCAAGAGACCCAGTACTTC; CDR3 protein: CASSRNRAPLQETQYF
J gene: TRBJ2-1; V gene: TRBV9; D gene: NA; clone size: few; CDR3 DNA: TGTGCCAGCAGCGTAGCTTCGTGGGGTGAAGGGAATGAGCAGTTCTTC; CDR3 protein: CASSVASWGEGNEQFF
J gene: TRBJ2-5; V gene: TRBV20-1; D gene: NA; clone size: NA; CDR3 DNA: TGCAGTGCTAGAGATTTTGTGGGGCAAGAGACCCAGTACTTC; CDR3 protein: CSARDFVGQETQYF
J gene: TRBJ1-2; V gene: TRBV7-6; D gene: TRBD1; clone size: few; CDR3 DNA: TGTGCCAGCAGCTTAGTCCAGGGGGCGGACTATGGCTACACCTTC; CDR3 protein: CASSLVQGADYGYTF
J gene: TRBJ2-3; V gene: TRBV4-2; D gene: TRBD1; clone size: NA; CDR3 DNA: TGTGCCAGCAGCCAAGATATCGGGACAGGGCGCGCAGATACGCAGTATTTT; CDR3 protein: CASSQDIGTGRADTQYF
J gene: TRBJ2-2; V gene: TRBV20-1; D gene: TRBD2; clone size: few; CDR3 DNA: TGCAGTGCTAATAGCGGGGGAGGCACCGGGGAGCTGTTTTTT; CDR3 protein: CSANSGGGTGELFF